This TCR beta chain was sequenced during a study of patients and donors after allogeneic stem cell transplantation. The CDR3 sequence is 15 residues long. Between the trimmed V and J ends, which lost 4 bases and 0 bases, there was a span of 12 bases. CDR1 and CDR2 from the germline V gene are KGHSH and LQKENI. TCRdb passed the RT-PCR reads through MiXCR, listing each CDR3 protein once. The repertoire holds 80,000 to 90,000 distinct CDR3 sequences, with around 48% as singletons. The sequence was collected from a human donor who was either an allogeneic HSCT recipient or a stem cell or donor lymphocyte infusion donor (not recorded which). It is not recorded whose cells these are; they may come from a transplant donor. Input material: blood, either unsorted or a sorted T cell fraction (not recorded which). The chain links TRBV18 to TRBJ1-1; D is undetermined. The CDR3: CASSQVLKMNTEAFF. DNA of the CDR3: TGTGCCAGCTCACAGGTCTTGAAAATGAACACTGAAGCTTTCTTT.